The T cell receptor (beta chain) described here comes from a study of blood T cells in healthy people across ages. This clonotype appeared many times. What it binds is unknown. A sample-barcoded 5' primer and a J-beta primer mix were used in a second PCR of roughly 6 to 11 cycles. At least 2.5 million CDR3-containing paired-end reads were obtained per sample. TCRdb analysed the 5' RACE reads with MiXCR anew, one entry per CDR3 protein. The profile covers over 950,000 distinct CDR3 sequences, with about 51% appearing a single time and about 20% taken by the ten largest. Study results and limitations: Among T cells, TCR beta diversity per million cells dropped roughly linearly as age rose. In long-lived donors, naive CD4+ cell counts and diversity exceeded those of aged donors. Across samples, TCR beta diversity tracked strongly with naive T cell percentage.

The length of the CDR3 is 15 residues. The germline V gene has CDR1 MNHNY and CDR2 SVGAGI (reference sequence). Losses at the gene ends were 5 bases for V and 4 bases for J; bases not matched to a gene: 8. Source material: blood. The clonotype originates from a woman in her fifties or sixties in good health. The chain combines TRBV6-6 with TRBJ2-3; 8 nucleotides align to TRBD1. The CDR3 DNA follows: TGTGCCAGCAGTGACCCGGACAGGGAAGCAGATACGCAGTATTTT. Translating it yields CASSDPDREADTQYF.